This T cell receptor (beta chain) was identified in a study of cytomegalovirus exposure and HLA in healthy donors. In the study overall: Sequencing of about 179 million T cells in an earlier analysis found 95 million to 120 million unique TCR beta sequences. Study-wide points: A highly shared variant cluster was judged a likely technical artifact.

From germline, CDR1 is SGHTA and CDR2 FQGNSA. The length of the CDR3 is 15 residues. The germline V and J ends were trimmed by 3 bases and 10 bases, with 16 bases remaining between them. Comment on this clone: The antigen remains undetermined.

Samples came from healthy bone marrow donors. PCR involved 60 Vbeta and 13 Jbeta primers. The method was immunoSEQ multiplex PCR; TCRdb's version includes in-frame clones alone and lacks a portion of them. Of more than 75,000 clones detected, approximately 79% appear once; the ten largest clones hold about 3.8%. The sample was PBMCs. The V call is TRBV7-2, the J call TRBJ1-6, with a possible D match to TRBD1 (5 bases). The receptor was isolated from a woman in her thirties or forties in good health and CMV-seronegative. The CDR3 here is CASSFSGPGGSPLHF. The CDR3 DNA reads TGTGCCAGCAGCTTCTCAGGGCCCGGAGGGTCACCCCTCCACTTT.